In its sample, the clone carrying this TCR beta chain was seen many times. Its cognate antigen is unknown. From RNA transcripts, TCR beta CDR3 regions were amplified. Primed by the HTBI set, a first-round RT-PCR was run on the TCR CDR3. TCRdb re-called the multiplex PCR reads with MiXCR, one entry per CDR3 protein. This table holds about 560,000 distinct CDR3 sequences, roughly 14% found once. Hyperthyroidism, newly diagnosed and lasting under 2 months, affected patients aged 18 to 65. This CDR3 contains 16 residues. The germline CDR1 and CDR2 sequences are KGHDR and SFDVKD. Unmatched junction bases numbered 11, after V lost 3 bases and J lost 6 bases. The sample originates from a study of T cells in Graves' hyperthyroidism and ophthalmopathy. Findings and caveats of the study: The model predicted ophthalmopathy a median around seven months before onset.

The TCR sequence derives from a woman in her 30s with Graves' hyperthyroidism. The V and J genes are TRBV24-1 and TRBJ2-7, with 9 bases that match TRBD1. The material sequenced was blood. The CDR3 region has the DNA TGTGCCACCAGTGATCGTCCCGGGACAGGGCGGCTCGAGCAGTACTTC. Its translation is CATSDRPGTGRLEQYF.